One and the same sample provided the 3 T cell receptor beta chains below, sequenced in a study of glioma-infiltrating T cells after dendritic cell vaccination. Time point given: after dendritic cell vaccination, including at tumor progression/relapse. Clones were sequenced by immunoSEQ multiplex PCR, and TCRdb holds only the in-frame ones, with some missing. The data show roughly 100,000 clones, about 90% seen once. This sample comprised blood, obtained after dendritic cell vaccination. These receptors all come from a human donor with glioblastoma.

The chain has TRBV7-3 and TRBJ1-2; 8 positions agree with TRBD1. This CDR3 contains 14 residues. Looked up from germline, CDR1 is SGHTA and CDR2 is FQGTGA. After removal of 5 bases from V and 4 bases from J, the junction contained 6 bases not matched to a gene. CDR3 in amino acids: CASSPTGDPYGYTF. The DNA of the CDR3 is TGTGCCAGCAGCCCGACAGGGGACCCCTATGGCTACACCTTC. Full variable domain (missing parts from reference TRBV7-3 and TRBJ1-2): GAGVSQTPSNKVTEKGKYVELRCDPISGHTALYWYRQSLGQGPEFLIYFQGTGAADDSGLPNDRFFAVRPEGSVSTLKIQRTERGDSAVYLCASSPTGDPYGYTFGSGTRLTVV.

The chain carries TRBV18 and TRBJ1-5; unclear D gene. Germline lookup yields CDR1 KGHSH and CDR2 LQKENI. The CDR3 extends over 13 amino acids. V was shortened by 6 bases and J by 4 bases, with 10 bases between the two germline ends. Here the CDR3 reads CASSTRGNQPQHF. The CDR3, as DNA: TGTGCCAGCTCTACCAGAGGGAATCAGCCCCAGCATTTT.

The table lists this clone with a count of one. This chain joins TRBV19 and TRBJ1-5; tentative D call: TRBD1 (6 bases). Germline V gene data show CDR1 as LNHDA and CDR2 as SQIVND (reference sequence). V dropped 8 bases and J dropped 4 bases, with 12 bases sitting between them. This CDR3 spans 13 amino acids. The CDR3 sequence: CASSNTGNQPQHF. The CDR3 nucleotides read TGTGCCAGTTCTAATACAGGGAATCAGCCCCAGCATTTT.